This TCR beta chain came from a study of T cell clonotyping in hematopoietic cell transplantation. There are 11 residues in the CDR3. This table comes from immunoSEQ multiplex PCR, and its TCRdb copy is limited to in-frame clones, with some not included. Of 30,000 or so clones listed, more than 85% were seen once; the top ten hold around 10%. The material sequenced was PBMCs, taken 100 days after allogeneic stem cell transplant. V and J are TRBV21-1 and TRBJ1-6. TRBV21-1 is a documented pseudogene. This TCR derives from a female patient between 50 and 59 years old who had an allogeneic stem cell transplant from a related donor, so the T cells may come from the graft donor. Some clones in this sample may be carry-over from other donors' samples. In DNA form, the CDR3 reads TGTGCCAGCAGCAACCCGGTCACCCTCCACTTT. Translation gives CASSNPVTLHF.